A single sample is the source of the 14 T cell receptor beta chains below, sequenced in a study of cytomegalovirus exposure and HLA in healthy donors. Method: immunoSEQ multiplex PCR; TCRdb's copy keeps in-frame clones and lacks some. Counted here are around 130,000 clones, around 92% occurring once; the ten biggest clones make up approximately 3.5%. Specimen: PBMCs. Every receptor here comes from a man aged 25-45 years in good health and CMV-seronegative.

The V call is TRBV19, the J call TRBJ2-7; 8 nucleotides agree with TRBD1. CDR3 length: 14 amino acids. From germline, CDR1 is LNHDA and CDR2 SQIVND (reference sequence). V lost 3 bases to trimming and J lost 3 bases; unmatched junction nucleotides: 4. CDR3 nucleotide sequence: TGTGCCAGTAGTATGGTCACAGGGGGCTACGAGCAGTACTTC. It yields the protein CASSMVTGGYEQYF.

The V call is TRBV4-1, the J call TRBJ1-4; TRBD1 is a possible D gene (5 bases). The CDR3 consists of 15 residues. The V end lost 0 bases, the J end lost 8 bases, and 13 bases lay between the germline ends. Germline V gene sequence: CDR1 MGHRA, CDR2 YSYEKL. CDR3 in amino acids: CASSQEGRGGEKLFF. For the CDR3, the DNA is TGCGCCAGCAGCCAAGAAGGGCGCGGGGGGGAAAAACTGTTTTTT.

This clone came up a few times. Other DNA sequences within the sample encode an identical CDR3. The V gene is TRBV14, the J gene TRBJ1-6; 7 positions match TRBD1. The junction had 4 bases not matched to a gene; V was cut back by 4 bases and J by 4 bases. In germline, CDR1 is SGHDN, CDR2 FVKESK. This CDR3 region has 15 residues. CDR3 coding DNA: TGTGCCAGCAGCCCGCCGGGACAGTATAATTCACCCCTCCACTTT. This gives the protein CASSPPGQYNSPLHF.

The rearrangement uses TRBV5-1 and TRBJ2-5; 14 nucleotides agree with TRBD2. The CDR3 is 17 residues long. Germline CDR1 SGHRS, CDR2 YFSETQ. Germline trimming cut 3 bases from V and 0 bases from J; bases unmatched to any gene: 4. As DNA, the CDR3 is TGCGCCAGCAGCTGGGGGACTAGCGGGGGACACCAAGAGACCCAGTACTTC. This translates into CASSWGTSGGHQETQYF.

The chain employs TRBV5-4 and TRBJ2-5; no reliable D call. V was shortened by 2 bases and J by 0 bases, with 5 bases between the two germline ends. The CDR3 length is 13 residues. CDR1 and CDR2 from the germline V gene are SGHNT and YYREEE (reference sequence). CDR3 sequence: CASSFSDQETQYF. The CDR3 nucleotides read TGTGCCAGCAGCTTTTCAGACCAAGAGACCCAGTACTTC.

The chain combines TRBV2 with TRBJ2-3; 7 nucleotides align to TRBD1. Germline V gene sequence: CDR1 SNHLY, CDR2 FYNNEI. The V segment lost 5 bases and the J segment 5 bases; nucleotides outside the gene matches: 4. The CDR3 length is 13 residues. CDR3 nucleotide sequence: TGTGCCAGCAGTTTAGCAGGGGGAGATACGCAGTATTTT. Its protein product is CASSLAGGDTQYF.

CDR3 region: CASSIFGQGYRTGELFF. The CDR3 region has the DNA TGTGCCAGTAGTATCTTTGGCCAGGGGTACCGGACCGGGGAGCTGTTTTTT. V usage is TRBV19 and J usage is TRBJ2-2; maybe TRBD1 (6 bases). The CDR3 consists of 17 residues. V shed 3 bases and J shed 5 bases, with 19 bases lying between them. Germline values: CDR1 LNHDA, CDR2 SQIVND (reference sequence).

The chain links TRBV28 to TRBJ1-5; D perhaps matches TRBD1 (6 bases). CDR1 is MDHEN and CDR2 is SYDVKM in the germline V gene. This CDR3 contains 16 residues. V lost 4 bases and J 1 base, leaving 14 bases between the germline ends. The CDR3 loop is CASSSQGPVSNQPQHF. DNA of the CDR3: TGTGCCAGCAGTTCACAGGGTCCAGTAAGCAATCAGCCCCAGCATTTT.

For the CDR3, the DNA is TGTGCCAGCAGCTTTAGCGGGGGGAACACCGGGGAGCTGTTTTTT. It encodes CASSFSGGNTGELFF. V usage is TRBV5-8 and J usage is TRBJ2-2; TRBD2 agrees at 9 bases. The V gene end was trimmed by 2 bases and the J gene end by 1 base; junction bases not matched to a gene: 0. Germline CDR1 is SGHTS and CDR2 is YDEGEE. The CDR3 runs to 15 residues.

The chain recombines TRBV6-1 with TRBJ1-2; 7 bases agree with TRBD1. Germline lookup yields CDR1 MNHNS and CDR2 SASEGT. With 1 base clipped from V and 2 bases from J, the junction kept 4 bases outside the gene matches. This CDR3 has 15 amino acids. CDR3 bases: TGTGCCAGCAGTGAAGGAAGGGGGCCCAACTATGGCTACACCTTC. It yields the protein CASSEGRGPNYGYTF.

CDR3 DNA: TGCGCCAGCAGCTTGCGACAGCCTAACACCGGGGAGCTGTTTTTT. It specifies CASSLRQPNTGELFF. The chain couples TRBV5-1 to TRBJ2-2, with D possibly being TRBD1 (5 bases). Trimming left V 1 base short and J 2 bases short, with 9 bases between. The CDR3 is 15 residues long. Germline CDR1 is SGHRS and CDR2 is YFSETQ.

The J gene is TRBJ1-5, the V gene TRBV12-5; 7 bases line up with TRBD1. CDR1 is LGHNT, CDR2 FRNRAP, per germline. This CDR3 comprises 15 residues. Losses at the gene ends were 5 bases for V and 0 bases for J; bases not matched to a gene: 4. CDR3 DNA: TGTGCTAGTGGTGTCGGGACAGTTAGCAATCAGCCCCAGCATTTT. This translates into CASGVGTVSNQPQHF.

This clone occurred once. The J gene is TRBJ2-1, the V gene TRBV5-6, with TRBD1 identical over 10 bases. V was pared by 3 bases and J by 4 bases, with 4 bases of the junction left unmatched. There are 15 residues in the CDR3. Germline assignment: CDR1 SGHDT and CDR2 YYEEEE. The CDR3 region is CASSSSGQGYNEQFF. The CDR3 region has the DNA TGTGCCAGCAGCTCCTCGGGACAGGGGTACAATGAGCAGTTCTTC.

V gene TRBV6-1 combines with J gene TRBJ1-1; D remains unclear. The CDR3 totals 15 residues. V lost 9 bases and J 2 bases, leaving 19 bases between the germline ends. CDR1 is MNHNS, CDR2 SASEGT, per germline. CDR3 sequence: CASHPSRMINTEAFF. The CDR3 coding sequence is TGTGCCAGTCATCCGTCCAGGATGATTAACACTGAAGCTTTCTTT.